This TCR beta chain stems from a study of T cells in Graves' hyperthyroidism and ophthalmopathy. Study context: Peripheral blood was taken when the disease was first diagnosed, before any treatment began.

The germline V gene encodes CDR1 MDHEN and CDR2 SYDVKM. The CDR3 consists of 16 residues. V was pared by 4 bases and J by 4 bases, with 9 bases of the junction left unmatched. At least ten counts were recorded for this clonotype. The target antigen is unknown. General study findings and limits: In simple terms, a model built on 13 V-J features told ophthalmopathy apart from stable hyperthyroidism.

RNA transcripts provided the source from which TCR beta CDR3 regions were amplified. First-round RT-PCR targeting the TCR CDR3 was performed with the HTBI primer set. TCRdb reanalysed the multiplex PCR reads using MiXCR and keeps one entry per CDR3 protein. This sample has 550,000 to 800,000 distinct CDR3 sequences, with around 15% found just once. Stable hyperthyroidism: no ophthalmopathy progression over 18 months of follow-up. Diagnoses rested on clinical symptoms, serum thyroxine and TRAb, thyroid ultrasound and orbital computed tomography. This sequence originates from a man between 18 and 35 years old with Graves' hyperthyroidism. Material for sequencing was blood. The rearrangement links TRBV28 to TRBJ2-3, with 9 positions matching TRBD1. CDR3 loop: CASSSPQGARSDTQYF. In DNA, the CDR3 is TGTGCCAGCAGTTCCCCACAGGGGGCTAGGTCAGATACGCAGTATTTT. Full variable domain (rest looked up from reference TRBV28 and TRBJ2-3): DVKVTQSSRYLVKRTGEKVFLECVQDMDHENMFWYRQDPGLGLRLIYFSYDVKMKEKGDIPEGYSVSREKKERFSLILESASTNQTSMYLCASSSPQGARSDTQYFGPGTRLTVL.